The 29 T cell receptor beta chains below were found in one sample sequenced in a study of T-cell memory formation after mild COVID-19. TCRdb ran MiXCR on the 5' RACE reads and lists one entry per CDR3 protein. Among tens of thousands of distinct CDR3 sequences listed, approximately 13% were seen once. The sample consisted of PBMCs or a T cell subset sorted from them (not recorded which). These receptors were taken from an adult woman who had mild COVID-19 (a few samples of this study predate the infection). Cell type and time point are not known.

CDR3 protein: CASSQGQGAGNTIYF. In DNA form, the CDR3 reads TGCGCCAGCAGCCAAGGACAGGGGGCTGGAAACACCATATATTTT. This chain uses TRBV4-1 with TRBJ1-3, with 9 bases fitting TRBD1. The CDR3 sequence is 15 residues long. The V segment lost 1 base and the J segment 2 bases; nucleotides outside the gene matches: 0. From germline, CDR1 is MGHRA and CDR2 YSYEKL.

This clonotype was seen more than once but under ten times. The chain has TRBV7-6 and TRBJ2-7; weak D call: TRBD2 (7 bases). This CDR3 comprises 16 residues. V lost 1 base, J lost 0 bases, and 13 bases lay in between. Looked up from germline, CDR1 is SGHVS and CDR2 is FNYEAQ. CDR3 amino acids: CASSLGGGPSSYEQYF. CDR3 sequence (DNA): TGTGCCAGCAGCTTAGGGGGGGGGCCGAGCTCCTACGAGCAGTACTTC.

This clonotype has only a few counts. The chain recombines TRBV7-2 with TRBJ2-7, with D possibly being TRBD1 or TRBD2 (5 bases each). This CDR3 has 13 residues. Trimming stripped 1 base from V and 7 bases from J, with 11 bases between. Germline lookup yields CDR1 SGHTA and CDR2 FQGNSA. CDR3 loop: CASSLEGPAEQYF. CDR3 sequence (DNA): TGTGCCAGCAGCTTAGAGGGACCGGCAGAGCAGTACTTC.

This clonotype turned up a few times. The chain uses TRBV7-8 and TRBJ2-7; D is perhaps TRBD1 or TRBD2 (5 bases each). The CDR3 runs 16 residues. CDR1 SGHVS and CDR2 FQNEAQ come from the germline V gene. Trimming left V 5 bases short and J 1 base short, with 18 bases between. The CDR3 reads CASSPNPYGGSYEQYF. The CDR3 DNA is TGTGCCAGCAGCCCCAATCCCTATGGGGGATCCTACGAGCAGTACTTC.

The chain recombines TRBV7-9 with TRBJ2-5; no firm D call. Germline-derived CDR1 and CDR2 are SEHNR and FQNEAQ (reference sequence). This CDR3 has 14 residues. V lost 3 bases and J 4 bases, leaving 12 bases between the germline ends. This chain's CDR3 is CASSLTLGIETQYF. The CDR3 DNA follows: TGTGCCAGCAGCTTGACCTTGGGGATAGAGACCCAGTACTTC.

V is TRBV19 and J is TRBJ1-1, with 11 bases that match TRBD1. Germline V gene lookup returns CDR1 LNHDA and CDR2 SQIVND (reference sequence). The CDR3 totals 16 residues. Trimming took 3 bases from V and 5 from J; bases not matched to a gene: 8. The chain's CDR3 is CASSIGQGARWTEAFF. The CDR3 DNA reads TGTGCCAGTAGTATTGGACAGGGGGCGCGATGGACTGAAGCTTTCTTT.

This clonotype came up a few times. The J gene is TRBJ1-2, the V gene TRBV5-1, with D maybe TRBD1 (6 bases). Deletions cut 3 bases from V and 7 bases from J, with 16 bases between. The CDR3 sequence is 14 residues long. Germline assignment: CDR1 SGHRS and CDR2 YFSETQ. CDR3 sequence reads: CASSSRGGQFGYTF. CDR3 bases: TGCGCCAGCAGCTCCCGGGGTGGACAGTTTGGCTACACCTTC.

This clonotype is deemed hyperexpanded. The rearrangement joins TRBV12-3 or TRBV12-4 to TRBJ2-5; D is perhaps TRBD1 (6 bases). The germline V and J ends were trimmed by 6 bases and 3 bases, with 23 bases remaining between them. The CDR3 extends over 17 amino acids. CDR3 nucleotide sequence: TGTGCCAGCAGCCTAATGGGGGCCCGGGACGGCAAAGAGACCCAGTACTTC. Amino acid sequence: CASSLMGARDGKETQYF.

This clonotype was counted only a few times. CDR3 nucleotide sequence: TGCGCCAGCAGCCAAGAGGGACAGGGGAATGAGCAGTTCTTC. Amino acids: CASSQEGQGNEQFF. The chain carries TRBV4-1 and TRBJ2-1; TRBD1 matches at 10 bases. CDR1 is MGHRA and CDR2 is YSYEKL in the germline V gene. The ends lost 0 bases at V and 7 bases at J; junction bases unmatched: 0. CDR3 size: 14 residues.

This clonotype was counted only a few times. This chain uses TRBV5-1 with TRBJ2-7, with unresolved D. In germline, CDR1 is SGHRS, CDR2 YFSETQ. The CDR3 extends over 13 amino acids. Between the trimmed V and J ends, which lost 4 bases and 2 bases, there was a span of 10 bases. CDR3: CASSQESPYEQYF. CDR3 nucleotides: TGCGCCAGCAGCCAGGAGAGCCCCTACGAGCAGTACTTC.

Only a few counts were recorded for this clonotype. V usage is TRBV7-2 and J usage is TRBJ2-7; no firm D call. The CDR3 has 12 residues. The V gene's germline CDR1 is SGHTA and CDR2 FQGNSA. V was clipped by 7 bases and J by 5 bases, with 12 bases between them. The DNA of the CDR3 is TGTGCCAGCACCTCCACCCCCCACGAGCAGTACTTC. The encoded protein is CASTSTPHEQYF.

This clonotype was counted a few times. J is TRBJ2-7 and V is TRBV20-1; possible D gene TRBD1, 6 bases. V was cut by 3 bases and J by 3 bases, with 18 bases left in between. Looked up from germline, CDR1 is DFQATT and CDR2 is SNEGSKA (reference sequence). The CDR3 spans 15 residues. The CDR3 here is CSARPYNRENYEQYF. In nucleotides, the CDR3 is TGCAGTGCTAGGCCCTATAACAGGGAGAACTACGAGCAGTACTTC.

This chain uses TRBV7-9 with TRBJ1-2; D remains ambiguous. The CDR3 is made up of 15 amino acids. V was cut by 3 bases and J by 2 bases, with 13 bases left in between. Germline V gene data show CDR1 as SEHNR and CDR2 as FQNEAQ (reference sequence). The CDR3 DNA is TGTGCCAGCAGCTTTATCGAGACTTGGAACTATGGCTACACCTTC. Translation: CASSFIETWNYGYTF.

The CDR3 bases are TGTGCCAGCAGTTTAACCCCAGCCCCCGGGGAAGGTGGACACAATGAGCAGTTCTTC. Its protein is CASSLTPAPGEGGHNEQFF. The J gene is TRBJ2-1, the V gene TRBV6-2 or TRBV6-3, with D tentatively TRBD2 (5 bases). Germline V gene data show CDR1 as MNHEY and CDR2 as SVGEGT. The CDR3 is made up of 19 amino acids. With 4 bases removed from V and 5 bases from J, the gap between germline ends came to 27 bases.

V and J are TRBV7-6 and TRBJ1-1; no firm D call. Germline lookup yields CDR1 SGHVS and CDR2 FNYEAQ. Trimming removed 3 bases at V and 1 base at J, with 6 bases between. The CDR3 loop spans 13 amino acids. The CDR3 nucleotides are TGTGCCAGCAGCTTTACGGGGAACACTGAAGCTTTCTTT. Amino acid sequence: CASSFTGNTEAFF.

The chain recombines TRBV6-5 with TRBJ2-7; TRBD2 is a possible D gene (7 bases). This CDR3 has 15 residues. The V gene lost 1 base and the J gene lost 3 bases, with 13 bases spanning the gap. Germline CDR1 reads MNHEY; CDR2 reads SVGAGI. CDR3 loop: CASSYYGGGGYEQYF. DNA for the CDR3: TGTGCCAGCAGTTACTACGGGGGAGGGGGCTACGAGCAGTACTTC.

The rearrangement uses TRBV11-3 and TRBJ2-5; weak D call: TRBD2 (6 bases). Germline V lookup: CDR1 SGHNT, CDR2 YENEEA. The CDR3 length is 15 residues. Deletions cut 5 bases from V and 5 bases from J, with 18 bases between. CDR3 DNA: TGTGCCAGCAGCCCACTAGCCACGACCCGGGAGACCCAGTACTTC. Residues: CASSPLATTRETQYF.

The chain uses TRBV4-3 and TRBJ2-3; D perhaps matches TRBD2 (6 bases). The length of the CDR3 is 14 residues. With 4 bases removed from V and 3 bases from J, the gap between germline ends came to 11 bases. Germline V lookup: CDR1 LGHNA, CDR2 YSLEER. CDR3: CASSLAGRTDTQYF. The CDR3, as DNA: TGCGCCAGCAGCCTCGCGGGGCGGACAGATACGCAGTATTTT.

This clonotype was seen only a few times. The chain recombines TRBV5-1 with TRBJ2-5; TRBD1 might be the D (5 bases). The germline V and J ends were trimmed by 0 bases and 3 bases, with 18 bases remaining between them. This CDR3 has 17 amino acids. The germline V gene has CDR1 SGHRS and CDR2 YFSETQ. This chain's CDR3 is CASSLVLTQIGEETQYF. In nucleotides, the CDR3 is TGCGCCAGCAGCTTGGTACTAACACAAATAGGGGAAGAGACCCAGTACTTC. The full variable domain, with the rest looked up from reference TRBV5-1 and TRBJ2-5, is KAGVTQTPRYLIKTRGQQVTLSCSPISGHRSVSWYQQTPGQGLQFLFEYFSETQRNKGNFPGRFSGRQFSNSRSEMNVSTLELGDSALYLCASSLVLTQIGEETQYFGPGTRLLVL.

This clonotype has more than one count but fewer than ten. This chain joins TRBV7-6 and TRBJ2-5; D may be TRBD2 (5 bases). Germline V gene data show CDR1 as SGHVS and CDR2 as FNYEAQ. CDR3 size: 14 residues. Trimming stripped 3 bases from V and 2 bases from J, with 10 bases between. The CDR3 loop reads CASSLSGSQETQYF. Here the CDR3 DNA reads TGTGCCAGCAGCTTGTCGGGATCTCAAGAGACCCAGTACTTC.

V and J are TRBV6-1 and TRBJ1-2, with TRBD1 as a possible D gene (6 bases). Trimming removed 6 bases from V and 8 bases from J, with 16 bases in between. This CDR3 spans 13 amino acids. Looked up from germline, CDR1 is MNHNS and CDR2 is SASEGT. The DNA of the CDR3 is TGTGCCAGCAGACTAAACAGGGTTGAGGGCTACACCTTC. It codes for CASRLNRVEGYTF.

This clonotype was recorded a few times. One end of the junction varies from germline; a read error may be responsible. V usage is TRBV6-2 or TRBV6-3 and J usage is TRBJ2-4; no definite D call. Per germline, CDR1 MNHEY and CDR2 SVGEGT. This CDR3 region has 14 residues. CDR3: CASSYATFEDIQYF. DNA for the CDR3: TGTGCAAGCAGTTACGCGACTTTTGAAGACATTCAGTACTTC.

At least ten counts were recorded for this clonotype. The V gene is TRBV24-1, the J gene TRBJ2-3, with a possible D match to TRBD1 (6 bases). CDR1 is KGHDR, CDR2 SFDVKD, per germline. CDR3 length equals 16 residues. V was shortened by 4 bases and J by 5 bases, with 18 bases between the two germline ends. CDR3: CATSDLQGLGGDTQYF. DNA of the CDR3: TGTGCCACCAGTGACCTACAGGGATTAGGGGGAGATACGCAGTATTTT.

This clonotype was seen only a few times. This chain links TRBV15 with TRBJ1-2, with TRBD1 as a possible D gene (6 bases). V gave up 6 bases and J gave up 7 bases, with 21 bases separating them. The CDR3 extends over 15 amino acids. The V gene's germline CDR1 is LNHNV and CDR2 YYDKDF (reference sequence). The CDR3 nucleotides read TGTGCCACCAGTGCCTATCGGGGGGGCGCATCTGGCTACACCTTC. Its protein product is CATSAYRGGASGYTF.

This clonotype was recorded at least ten times. The chain links TRBV28 to TRBJ2-3; D unresolved. Germline CDR1 reads MDHEN; CDR2 reads SYDVKM. The CDR3 is 15 residues long. Trimming took 4 bases from V and 0 from J, leaving 11 bases between them. CDR3 DNA: TGTGCCAGCAGTTCGATTGTTATTAGCACAGATACGCAGTATTTT. Amino acid sequence: CASSSIVISTDTQYF. The full variable domain, its missing parts supplied by reference TRBV28 and TRBJ2-3, is DVKVTQSSRYLVKRTGEKVFLECVQDMDHENMFWYRQDPGLGLRLIYFSYDVKMKEKGDIPEGYSVSREKKERFSLILESASTNQTSMYLCASSSIVISTDTQYFGPGTRLTVL.

This clonotype turned up a few times. The chain has TRBV14 and TRBJ2-1, with D possibly matching TRBD2 (5 bases). CDR3 length: 12 amino acids. Trimming shortened V by 4 bases and J by 9 bases, and 10 bases separated the two germline ends. Per the germline V gene, CDR1 is SGHDN and CDR2 is FVKESK. The CDR3 loop is CASSPRRSEQFF. Here the CDR3 DNA reads TGTGCCAGCAGCCCTCGGAGGTCTGAGCAGTTCTTC.

J is TRBJ2-1 and V is TRBV7-3; TRBD1 matches at 9 bases. Losses at the gene ends were 4 bases for V and 4 bases for J; bases not matched to a gene: 14. Germline V gives CDR1 SGHTA, CDR2 FQGTGA. The CDR3 contains 18 residues. CDR3 nucleotides: TGTGCCAGCAGCTCCTTTCCTCCCGGGACAGGGACATACAATGAGCAGTTCTTC. It codes for CASSSFPPGTGTYNEQFF.

Relative to its sample, this clonotype is medium-sized. The chain employs TRBV15 and TRBJ2-2; 9 bases map to TRBD2. CDR1 LNHNV and CDR2 YYDKDF come from the germline V gene (reference sequence). The CDR3 is 18 amino acids. The J segment lost 0 bases and the V segment lost 0 bases, leaving 5 bases of the junction unmatched. CDR3 loop: CATSRDQAGGPNTGELFF. The CDR3 DNA reads as TGTGCCACCAGCAGAGATCAAGCGGGGGGCCCGAACACCGGGGAGCTGTTTTTT.

The table lists this clonotype with many counts. V gene TRBV5-1 combines with J gene TRBJ1-5; D not certain. Germline values: CDR1 SGHRS, CDR2 YFSETQ. V was cut by 2 bases and J by 2 bases, with 11 bases left in between. The CDR3 length is 15 residues. The CDR3 here is CASSLRGDGNQPQHF. CDR3 bases: TGCGCCAGCAGCTTACGGGGTGATGGCAATCAGCCCCAGCATTTT.